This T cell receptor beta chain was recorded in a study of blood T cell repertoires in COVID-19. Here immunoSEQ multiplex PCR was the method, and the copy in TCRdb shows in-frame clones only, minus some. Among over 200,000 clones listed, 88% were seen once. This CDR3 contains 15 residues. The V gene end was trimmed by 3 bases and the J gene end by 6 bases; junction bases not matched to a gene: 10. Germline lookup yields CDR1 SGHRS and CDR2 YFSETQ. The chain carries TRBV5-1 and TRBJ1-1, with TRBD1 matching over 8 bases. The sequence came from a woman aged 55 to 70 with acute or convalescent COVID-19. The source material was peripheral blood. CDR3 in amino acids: CASSSLGQGKAEAFF. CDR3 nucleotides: TGCGCCAGCAGCTCTTTAGGACAGGGTAAGGCTGAAGCTTTCTTT.